These T cell receptor beta chains were read from a single sample in a study of quantifying T cell responses using KT2 cells. TCRdb re-derived calls from the UMI-ligation and nested PCR reads in MiXCR, one entry per CDR3 protein. The sample holds about 33,000 distinct CDR3 sequences, 10% seen once. Specimen: PBMCs spiked with cells of the T cell clone KT2. The receptors stem from a human donor. The CDR3 runs from the conserved cysteine through the conserved F or W. The order of the fields is V gene, D gene, clone size, J gene, CDR3 DNA, CDR3 protein. The D gene is left open where the match is weak. Only part of the rows carry a size: once, few, many, or a class if the clone is expanded.

TRBV20-1	NA	many	TRBJ1-6	TGCAGTGCTAGTGACTCCGCCGGTTCACCCCTCCACTTT	CSASDSAGSPLHF
TRBV5-5	TRBD2	few	TRBJ2-1	TGTGCCAGCAGTTATGCTCCGGGACTAGCGGGGTTGGGGGAGCAGTTCTTC	CASSYAPGLAGLGEQFF
TRBV12-3/TRBV12-4	NA	few	TRBJ2-2	TGTGCCAGCAGTTTCAGCGGGGAGCTGTTTTTT	CASSFSGELFF
TRBV6-5	TRBD1	many	TRBJ1-1	TGTGCCAGCAGGCGACAGGGCTTGAACACTGAAGCTTTCTTT	CASRRQGLNTEAFF
TRBV11-2	TRBD1	many	TRBJ2-6	TGTGCCAGCAGGCTCCCGGGACAGGGATTCTCTGGGGCCAACGTCCTGACTTTC	CASRLPGQGFSGANVLTF
TRBV11-3	NA	few	TRBJ2-2	TGTGCCAGCAGCTTAACCCCTGCTAGCCTCGGGGAGCTGTTTTTT	CASSLTPASLGELFF
TRBV12-3/TRBV12-4	NA	NA	TRBJ1-2	TGTGCCAGCAGTTTTGGCCGGAGGACAAACTATGGCTACACCTTC	CASSFGRRTNYGYTF
TRBV7-9	NA	NA	TRBJ2-1	TGTGCCAGCAGCTTAGAATATAGCCGAGAAGGGAATGAGCAGTTCTTC	CASSLEYSREGNEQFF
TRBV29-1	TRBD1	many	TRBJ2-4	TGCAGCGTTACGGACAGGAAAAACATTCAGTACTTC	CSVTDRKNIQYF
TRBV24-1	NA	NA	TRBJ1-1	TGTGCCACCAGCGTACCCCCCCGGGAGGGAAGCATGAACACTGAAGCTTTCTTT	CATSVPPREGSMNTEAFF
TRBV12-3/TRBV12-4	NA	NA	TRBJ1-2	TGTGCCAGCAGCCATGGGTATGGCTACACCTTC	CASSHGYGYTF
TRBV13	TRBD1	few	TRBJ2-3	TGTGCCAGCAGCGGGGATCGGCAGGGGGCAGATACGCAGTATTTT	CASSGDRQGADTQYF
TRBV6-1	NA	NA	TRBJ2-7	TGTGCCAGCAGCGGAGGGGGGGCCGCCACCTACGAGCAGTACTTC	CASSGGGAATYEQYF
TRBV4-2	TRBD1	many	TRBJ1-3	TGTGCCAGCAGCCACCCGGGACAGAACTCTGGAAACACCATATATTTT	CASSHPGQNSGNTIYF
TRBV7-8	TRBD1	few	TRBJ2-3	TGTGCCAGCAGAAACCCGGGACAGGGGATCACAGATACGCAGTATTTT	CASRNPGQGITDTQYF
TRBV6-2/TRBV6-3	TRBD2	few	TRBJ2-7	TGTGCCAGCAGTCCGGGACTAGCGGGAGGGCCCTCCTACGAGCAGTACTTC	CASSPGLAGGPSYEQYF
TRBV6-5	NA	many	TRBJ1-1	TGTGCCAGCAGTTACAGGGGTTTTGAAGCTTTCTTT	CASSYRGFEAFF
TRBV7-9	TRBD1	few	TRBJ1-1	TGTGCCAGCAGCGGGCCCGGGACAGGGGACACTGAAGCTTTCTTT	CASSGPGTGDTEAFF
TRBV5-1	NA	NA	TRBJ2-7	TGCGCCAGCGGACCGTACGAGCAGTACTTC	CASGPYEQYF
TRBV12-3/TRBV12-4	TRBD2	few	TRBJ2-6	TGTGCCAGCAGACCTCCGGGGGGGCCCGCAGGGGCCAACGTCCTGACTTTC	CASRPPGGPAGANVLTF
TRBV6-5	TRBD1	few	TRBJ1-1	TGTGCCAGCAGTTATTCGGACAGGGGGGGGAACACTGAAGCTTTCTTT	CASSYSDRGGNTEAFF
TRBV3-1	NA	many	TRBJ1-4	TGTGCCAGCAGCCAGGAGACCCACTCGGGCAGCGAAAAACTGTTTTTT	CASSQETHSGSEKLFF
TRBV20-1	TRBD2	many	TRBJ2-3	TGCAGTGCTAGTAGCCCACTAGCGGATACGCAGTATTTT	CSASSPLADTQYF
TRBV12-3/TRBV12-4	NA	NA	TRBJ1-1	TGTGCCAGCAGTTTTAACGGAGACACTGAAGCTTTCTTT	CASSFNGDTEAFF
TRBV7-9	NA	medium-sized	TRBJ1-2	TGTGCCAGCAGCTTAGGGGGTGCAACTGGCTACACCTTC	CASSLGGATGYTF
TRBV6-4	NA	many	TRBJ2-3	TGTGCCAGCAGTGACACCTCAGGGGTAGCCACAGATACGCAGTATTTT	CASSDTSGVATDTQYF
TRBV29-1	NA	many	TRBJ2-3	TGCAGCGTTGCTGGCAGACAATTCACAGATACGCAGTATTTT	CSVAGRQFTDTQYF
TRBV12-3/TRBV12-4	TRBD1	NA	TRBJ1-2	TGTGCCAGCAGCCGGGACAGGGGTAACTATGGCTACACCTTC	CASSRDRGNYGYTF
TRBV5-1	TRBD1	many	TRBJ2-7	TGCGCCAGCACCCCGGAACCGGGACAGGGGGCCCACGAGCAGTACTTC	CASTPEPGQGAHEQYF
TRBV7-3	TRBD2	many	TRBJ2-1	TGTGCCAGCAGCTTACTGGCGGGAGGGGGTCATGAGCAGTTCTTC	CASSLLAGGGHEQFF
TRBV11-2	TRBD2	many	TRBJ2-1	TGTGCCAGCAGCTTAGCAAGGACTAGCATATACAATGAGCAGTTCTTC	CASSLARTSIYNEQFF
TRBV20-1	NA	NA	TRBJ2-2	TGCAGTGCTAGACGTGTGGGCAGGGAAGCGGACGGGGAGCTGTTTTTT	CSARRVGREADGELFF
TRBV6-6	NA	many	TRBJ1-5	TGTGCCATTCGGGTCGCTAATCAGCCCCAGCATTTT	CAIRVANQPQHF
TRBV6-6	NA	few	TRBJ1-4	TGTGCCAGCAGTTACGCACAAACTAATGAAAAACTGTTTTTT	CASSYAQTNEKLFF
TRBV4-2	TRBD2	NA	TRBJ2-1	TGTGCCAGCAGCCATCAAGCGGGAGAATCCTACAATGAGCAGTTCTTC	CASSHQAGESYNEQFF
TRBV20-1	NA	many	TRBJ1-1	TGCAGTGCTAGTCGTCCAGGGGAAATGAACACTGAAGCTTTCTTT	CSASRPGEMNTEAFF
TRBV2	NA	many	TRBJ1-5	TGTGCCAGCAGTCGGTCCGGTAGCAATCAGCCCCAGCATTTT	CASSRSGSNQPQHF
TRBV29-1	TRBD2	many	TRBJ2-2	TGCAGCGTTGGGACTAGCGGGAACACCGGGGAGCTGTTTTTT	CSVGTSGNTGELFF
TRBV5-4	NA	NA	TRBJ2-3	TGTGCCAGCAGCTTGGGAGCAGGTTCGGGCCAGGTGGCAGATACGCAGTATTTT	CASSLGAGSGQVADTQYF
TRBV5-1	NA	few	TRBJ2-6	TGCGCCAGCAGCCTGTCGACAGGCCCCGGGGCCAACGTCCTGACTTTC	CASSLSTGPGANVLTF
TRBV5-1	TRBD1	NA	TRBJ1-6	TGCGCCAGCAGCTTCTTAGACAGGGAGACTTCACCCCTCCACTTT	CASSFLDRETSPLHF
TRBV11-2	NA	NA	TRBJ2-7	TGTGCCAGCAGTCCAACCCAGGGGCTCGCTCGGGAGCAGTACTTC	CASSPTQGLAREQYF
TRBV20-1	NA	many	TRBJ2-3	TGCAGTGCAGACAGGGGAGGGGGCACAGATACGCAGTATTTT	CSADRGGGTDTQYF
TRBV7-2	TRBD1	NA	TRBJ1-1	TGTGCCAGCAGATATAATACAGGGGCCCTTGAAGCTTTCTTT	CASRYNTGALEAFF
TRBV7-9	NA	many	TRBJ1-2	TGTGCCAGCAGCTTGGTCAACCTCAACTATGGCTACACCTTC	CASSLVNLNYGYTF
TRBV2	TRBD2	NA	TRBJ2-7	TGTGCCAGCAGTGAAGTAGCGGGAGGGCCGTACGAGCAGTACTTC	CASSEVAGGPYEQYF
TRBV11-2	TRBD1	many	TRBJ2-5	TGTGCCAGCAGCTTAGTGGGCAGGGGGTACGAGACCCAGTACTTC	CASSLVGRGYETQYF
TRBV7-2	NA	few	TRBJ2-5	TGTGCCAGCAGTACAGACCCGGGACTCCAAGAGACCCAGTACTTC	CASSTDPGLQETQYF
TRBV15	NA	NA	TRBJ1-5	TGTGCCACCAGCGGGGACATGGGCAATCAGCCCCAGCATTTT	CATSGDMGNQPQHF
TRBV9	NA	few	TRBJ2-2	TGTGCCAGCAGCGTGGGGGGCCACACCGGGGAGCTGTTTTTT	CASSVGGHTGELFF
TRBV5-5	TRBD2	many	TRBJ2-1	TGTGCCAGCAGCTTGGTTTCTAGCGGACAATACAATGAGCAGTTCTTC	CASSLVSSGQYNEQFF
TRBV12-5	NA	many	TRBJ2-3	TGTGCTAGTGGTTTATCCAGGGATACGCAGTATTTT	CASGLSRDTQYF
TRBV12-3/TRBV12-4	NA	many	TRBJ2-1	TGTGCCAGCAGTTTATTAGGTGATGAGCAGTTCTTC	CASSLLGDEQFF
TRBV7-2	NA	few	TRBJ2-1	TGTGCCAGCAGCAGGCGGGGCCGTTCCTCCTACAATGAGCAGTTCTTC	CASSRRGRSSYNEQFF
TRBV20-1	NA	few	TRBJ2-3	TGCAGTGCTAGAGTTAATTTTCCGTTGAATACGCAGTATTTT	CSARVNFPLNTQYF
TRBV23-1	NA	few	TRBJ1-1	TGCGCCAGCAGGAGGCAGGAAGAGGAGAACACTGAAGCTTTCTTT	CASRRQEEENTEAFF
TRBV20-1	NA	few	TRBJ2-1	TGCAGTGCCAGGAAGAGCGAGCAGTTCTTC	CSARKSEQFF
TRBV19	TRBD2	few	TRBJ2-3	TGTGCCAGTAGTCTGGGACTAGCGGGACCAGATACGCAGTATTTT	CASSLGLAGPDTQYF
TRBV6-2/TRBV6-3	TRBD2	NA	TRBJ2-1	TGTGCCAGCAGTTCTTTTAGCGGGGGGGCGAATGAGCAGTTCTTC	CASSSFSGGANEQFF